The clone carrying this T cell receptor beta chain was detected a few times. The antigen remains undetermined. The same CDR3 is also encoded by other DNA sequences in this sample. The CDR3 is 13 residues long. Trimming took off 2 bases at V and 4 bases at J, with 6 bases between the two ends. CDR1 is SGHTA, CDR2 FQGNSA, per germline. The sample is drawn from a study of cytomegalovirus exposure and HLA in healthy donors. The study's findings and limits: High specificity and sensitivity for cytomegalovirus status were reported for the classifier.

The donors were members of the validation cohort comprising over 100 subjects, separate from the approximately 670-subject first cohort. Profiled with immunoSEQ multiplex PCR; TCRdb holds only in-frame clones, not every one. In the table there are 200,000 to 250,000 clones, roughly 91% of which are singletons. V is TRBV7-2 and J is TRBJ1-5, with a weak D call TRBD1 (5 bases). The sample was PBMCs. This receptor was identified in a woman aged 18 to 35 in good health and CMV-seropositive. CDR3 region: CASSLRGNQPQHF. CDR3 DNA sequence: TGTGCCAGCAGCTTAAGGGGAAATCAGCCCCAGCATTTT.